The clone carrying this T cell receptor (beta chain) has more than one count but fewer than ten. This sequence may be a read error, since a much larger clone differs from it by one base. CDR3 length: 13 amino acids. CDR1 and CDR2 from the germline V gene are PRHDT and FYEKMQ (reference sequence). Trimming shortened V by 4 bases and J by 1 base, and 7 bases separated the two germline ends. The data are from a study of molecular identifiers for immune sequencing clone quantification. TCRdb independently ran MiXCR on the PCR reads; one entry per CDR3 protein. Altogether some 590,000 distinct CDR3 sequences are present, 25% being singletons, with the ten largest covering around 0.78%.

This receptor was identified in a human donor in good health. Some libraries in this study had Jurkat cell RNA spiked in. The sequenced sample was naive CD8+ T cells from blood, with Jurkat cell RNA spiked in. Regarding subset: FACS-sorted CD8+CD4-CCR7+CD45RA+ naive T cells. V is TRBV13 and J is TRBJ1-1, with no clear D. The chain's CDR3 is CASSCAPNTEAFF. CDR3 nucleotide sequence: TGTGCCAGCAGCTGTGCCCCGAACACTGAAGCTTTCTTT.